The present T cell receptor beta chain was sequenced within a study of blood T cell repertoires in COVID-19. On the study more broadly: T cells, B-cell-depleted T cells, or PBMCs provided the cDNA or gDNA that served as material.

In the original processing: Using reference gene primer amplification, nucleated cell counts were estimated. The method was immunoSEQ multiplex PCR; TCRdb's version includes in-frame clones alone and lacks a portion of them. V and J calls and clone size are as listed in that table; D and trimming were resolved from the DNA. The sample contains roughly 330,000 clones, about 87% of which appear only once. Cohort assignment relied on participant-reported clinical history. Donors in Cohort 3 counted as recovered after two negative PCRs, clearance, or symptom resolution. What was sequenced was PBMCs or T cells enriched from blood (not recorded which). This clonotype was sampled from a woman aged 30 to 39 who had recovered from COVID-19.

The CDR3: CASSSSWGGSNTGELFF. The CDR3 DNA reads as TGTGCCAGCAGTTCCTCCTGGGGGGGATCGAACACCGGGGAGCTGTTTTTT. The J gene is TRBJ2-2, the V gene TRBV9; 7 bases align to TRBD2. CDR1 SGDLS and CDR2 YYNGEE come from the germline V gene. The CDR3 is 17 residues long. V lost 5 bases to trimming and J lost 0 bases; unmatched junction nucleotides: 10.